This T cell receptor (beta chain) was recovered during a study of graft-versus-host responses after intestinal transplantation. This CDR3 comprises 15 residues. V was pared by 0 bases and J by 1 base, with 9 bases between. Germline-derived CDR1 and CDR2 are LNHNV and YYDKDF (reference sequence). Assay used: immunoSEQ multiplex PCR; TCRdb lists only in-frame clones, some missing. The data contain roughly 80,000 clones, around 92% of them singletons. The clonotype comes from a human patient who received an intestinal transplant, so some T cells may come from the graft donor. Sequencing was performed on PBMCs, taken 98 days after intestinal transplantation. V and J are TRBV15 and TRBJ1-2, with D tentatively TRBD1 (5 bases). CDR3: CATSRDARGNYGYTF. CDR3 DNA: TGTGCCACCAGCAGAGATGCTAGGGGTAACTATGGCTACACCTTC.